These 16 T cell receptor beta chains were sequenced from one sample in a study of response to subunit inactivated influenza vaccine. TCRdb re-called the RT-PCR reads through MiXCR, storing one row per CDR3 protein. This table has 530,000 or so distinct CDR3 sequences, about 11% appearing once. This specimen was PBMCs from blood, taken on the day of vaccination. These TCRs come from a man aged 45 to 65 who received an inactivated influenza vaccine.

This clonotype was seen only once. V is TRBV20-1 and J is TRBJ1-1; 8 bases are shared with TRBD1. From germline, CDR1 is DFQATT and CDR2 SNEGSKA (reference sequence). The CDR3 has 13 amino acids. Trimming removed 3 bases from V and 4 bases from J; junction bases left unmatched: 4. The CDR3 DNA reads as TGCAGTGCTAGTCACGACAGGGGCACTGAAGCTTTCTTT. Protein: CSASHDRGTEAFF.

The rearrangement links TRBV29-1 to TRBJ2-5; 11 bases are a match to TRBD1. Germline V CDR1 and CDR2: SQVTM, ANQGSEA. V lost 6 bases, J lost 5 bases, and 11 bases stayed unmatched. The CDR3 has 15 amino acids. CDR3 loop: CSVKPGTGGRETQYF. CDR3 nucleotides: TGCAGCGTGAAACCCGGGACAGGGGGTCGGGAGACCCAGTACTTC.

There are a few counts of this clonotype. This CDR3 reads CASSLDFTSDTQYF. The CDR3, as DNA: TGTGCCAGCAGCTTAGATTTCACCTCAGATACGCAGTATTTT. The chain employs TRBV11-2 and TRBJ2-3; D remains ambiguous. The CDR3 spans 14 residues. Germline V gene lookup returns CDR1 SGHAT and CDR2 FQNNGV. V was cut by 0 bases and J by 4 bases, with 8 bases left in between.

The chain uses TRBV29-1 and TRBJ2-3; D call uncertain. The V and J ends lost 3 bases and 0 bases respectively, with 4 bases between them. This CDR3 region has 12 residues. The V gene's germline CDR1 is SQVTM and CDR2 ANQGSEA. Here the CDR3 DNA reads TGCAGCGTTGATAAAAGCACAGATACGCAGTATTTT. Translation: CSVDKSTDTQYF.

This clonotype turned up a few times. V is TRBV5-4 and J is TRBJ1-2; perhaps TRBD1 as D (6 bases). This CDR3 comprises 16 residues. Per germline, CDR1 SGHNT and CDR2 YYREEE (reference sequence). Trimming cost V 3 bases and J 1 base, with 16 bases left between them. DNA of the CDR3: TGTGCCAGCAGCTCGGCCGACAGGACGCTTAACTATGGCTACACCTTC. As protein: CASSSADRTLNYGYTF.

In this sample, this clonotype turned up many times. The rearrangement uses TRBV7-3 and TRBJ2-2, with D possibly being TRBD2 (5 bases). The CDR3 length is 13 residues. Germline V gives CDR1 SGHTA, CDR2 FQGTGA. The germline V and J ends were trimmed by 5 bases and 7 bases, with 11 bases remaining between them. DNA of the CDR3: TGTGCCAGCAGCCGAGTCCGGGACGGGGAGCTGTTTTTT. Protein product: CASSRVRDGELFF.

J is TRBJ2-3 and V is TRBV7-3; D unresolved. This CDR3 has 15 residues. With 0 bases removed from V and 3 bases from J, the gap between germline ends came to 10 bases. CDR1 SGHTA and CDR2 FQGTGA come from the germline V gene. The CDR3 sequence: CASSLTGTPTDTQYF. The CDR3 region has the DNA TGTGCCAGCAGCTTAACAGGCACTCCGACAGATACGCAGTATTTT.

V is TRBV7-2 and J is TRBJ1-1, with D maybe TRBD1 (6 bases). Germline CDR1 is SGHTA and CDR2 is FQGNSA. CDR3 length: 14 amino acids. The V end lost 5 bases, the J end lost 1 base, and 11 bases lay between the germline ends. The CDR3 reads CASSPGAQNTEAFF. CDR3 DNA sequence: TGTGCCAGCAGCCCAGGGGCCCAGAACACTGAAGCTTTCTTT.

This clonotype was detected a few times. The J gene is TRBJ2-1, the V gene TRBV21-1; the tabulated D call, TRBD1, remains unverified against the DNA. TRBV21-1 is designated a pseudogene. The CDR3 has 16 residues. CDR3: CASSKAVPDRGYEQFF. The CDR3, as DNA: TGTGCCAGCAGCAAAGCTGTACCGGACAGGGGCTATGAGCAGTTCTTC.

The CDR3 nucleotides are TGTGCCAACCCCCCGGGGAGGGGGCTCGGAAAGACCCAGTACTTC. This codes for CANPPGRGLGKTQYF. The J gene is TRBJ2-5, the V gene TRBV24-1; D tentatively fits TRBD1 or TRBD2 (7 bases each). In germline, CDR1 is KGHDR, CDR2 SFDVKD. The CDR3 consists of 15 residues. Trimming took off 11 bases at V and 6 bases at J, with 24 bases between the two ends.

This clonotype turned up a few times. The V gene is TRBV5-6, the J gene TRBJ2-3; D tentatively fits TRBD1 or TRBD2 (6 bases each). Germline loops: CDR1 SGHDT, CDR2 YYEEEE. Trimming took off 4 bases at V and 4 bases at J, with 16 bases between the two ends. The CDR3 consists of 15 residues. This CDR3 is CASSRRSGAPDTQYF. CDR3 coding DNA: TGTGCCAGCAGCCGGCGTTCGGGGGCCCCAGATACGCAGTATTTT.

At least ten counts were recorded for this clonotype. The CDR3 DNA reads as TGTGCCAGCAGTTTGTCGGTGGCGGGAGGTCGCGAGCAGTACTTC. It encodes CASSLSVAGGREQYF. The rearrangement uses TRBV12-3 or TRBV12-4 and TRBJ2-7, with TRBD2 matching over 8 bases. V lost 3 bases, J lost 6 bases, and 10 bases stayed unmatched. This CDR3 has 15 amino acids.

A few counts support this clonotype. Written as DNA, the CDR3 is TGTGCCAGCAGTTATCGGAGGGGAGGGGGAAACATTCAGTACTTC. Protein: CASSYRRGGGNIQYF. V and J are TRBV6-2 or TRBV6-3 and TRBJ2-4, with a possible D match to TRBD2 (7 bases). CDR1 and CDR2 from the germline V gene are MNHEY and SVGEGT. V lost 3 bases and J 6 bases, leaving 15 bases between the germline ends. The CDR3 extends over 15 amino acids.

This clonotype has a handful of counts. The chain combines TRBV7-2 with TRBJ2-7; tentatively, D is TRBD2 (6 bases). This CDR3 comprises 14 residues. The ends were cut back, 5 bases at V and 4 bases at J, with 15 bases in the middle. CDR1 and CDR2 (germline): SGHTA, FQGNSA. Written as DNA, the CDR3 is TGTGCCAGCAGCCCCTTCGGGGGAACATACGAGCAGTACTTC. It specifies CASSPFGGTYEQYF. Full variable domain (remainder filled in from reference TRBV7-2 and TRBJ2-7): GAGVSQSPSNKVTEKGKDVELRCDPISGHTALYWYRQSLGQGLEFLIYFQGNSAPDKSGLPSDRFSAERTGGSVSTLTIQRTQQEDSAVYLCASSPFGGTYEQYFGPGTRLTVT.

V usage is TRBV29-1 and J usage is TRBJ2-7; unclear D gene. V lost 7 bases and J 3 bases, leaving 16 bases between the germline ends. Germline CDR1 is SQVTM and CDR2 is ANQGSEA. CDR3 length: 13 residues. The CDR3 DNA reads TGCAGCGCCGCGAACGCCCAAAACTACGAGCAGTACTTC. Amino acid sequence: CSAANAQNYEQYF.

V and J are TRBV3-1 and TRBJ1-5; D call uncertain. CDR3 length equals 14 residues. With 2 bases removed from V and 7 bases from J, the gap between germline ends came to 12 bases. Germline V lookup: CDR1 LGHDT, CDR2 YNNKEL (reference sequence). CDR3 bases: TGTGCCAGCAGCCAAAACGTAATGGACCAGCCCCAGCATTTT. The encoded protein is CASSQNVMDQPQHF. Full variable domain (rest looked up from reference TRBV3-1 and TRBJ1-5): DTAVSQTPKYLVTQMGNDKSIKCEQNLGHDTMYWYKQDSKKFLKIMFSYNNKELIINETVPNRFSPKSPDKAHLNLHINSLELGDSAVYFCASSQNVMDQPQHFGDGTRLSIL.